These 26 T cell receptor beta chains originate from one sample sequenced in a study of shared clonotypes between healthy human individuals. The data were produced by immunoSEQ multiplex PCR, yet TCRdb's version contains in-frame clones alone and is incomplete. The repertoire holds approximately 2.5 million clones, with 90% to 95% as singletons. Sequenced material: naive CD4+ T cells sorted from blood. Regarding subset: CD45RA+ positively selected. The origin of the receptors is a man aged 18 to 30 in good health.

The chain links TRBV11-2 to TRBJ2-7, with 8 bases lining up with TRBD1. The V gene end was trimmed by 4 bases and the J gene end by 12 bases; junction bases not matched to a gene: 17. This CDR3 is 15 amino acids long. The germline CDR1 and CDR2 sequences are SGHAT and FQNNGV. CDR3 region: CASSSSTGAITLGYF. In nucleotides, the CDR3 is TGTGCCAGCAGCTCCTCGACAGGGGCGATAACCCTTGGGTACTTC.

The V and J genes are TRBV6-5 and TRBJ2-3; 8 bases fit TRBD2. Germline V lookup: CDR1 MNHEY, CDR2 SVGAGI. This CDR3 region has 15 residues. Trimming cost V 5 bases and J 1 base; bases outside gene matches: 5. CDR3 amino acids: CASSTDGGGTDTQYF. For the CDR3, the DNA is TGTGCCAGCAGTACCGACGGGGGGGGCACAGATACGCAGTATTTT.

The chain links TRBV19 to TRBJ1-5; possibly TRBD1 for D (5 bases). The CDR3 covers 15 residues. V was shortened by 11 bases and J by 5 bases, with 22 bases between the two germline ends. Germline CDR1 is LNHDA and CDR2 is SQIVND (reference sequence). CDR3 residues: CASSNGRGVDQPQHF. In DNA form, the CDR3 reads TGTGCCTCTAGTAACGGGCGGGGGGTGGATCAGCCCCAGCATTTT.

The gene calls are TRBV5-4 and TRBJ2-3; 8 positions match TRBD2. The CDR3 extends over 16 amino acids. Per the germline V gene, CDR1 is SGHNT and CDR2 is YYREEE (reference sequence). V shed 2 bases and J 0 bases; nucleotides not matched to a gene: 5. The CDR3 region is CASSFKLAESTDTQYF. The CDR3 bases are TGTGCCAGCAGCTTTAAACTAGCGGAGAGCACAGATACGCAGTATTTT.

The chain has TRBV11-2 and TRBJ2-7; D possibly corresponds to TRBD1 (6 bases). CDR3 length: 13 residues. CDR1 and CDR2 from the germline V gene are SGHAT and FQNNGV. V lost 5 bases and J lost 4, with 12 bases in between. The CDR3 sequence is CASSPGEKYEQYF. CDR3 in DNA: TGTGCCAGCAGCCCAGGGGAAAAATACGAGCAGTACTTC.

A few counts support this clone. The chain combines TRBV7-2 with TRBJ1-1; D may be TRBD1 (5 bases). V was cut by 5 bases and J by 2 bases, with 18 bases left in between. Per the germline V gene, CDR1 is SGHTA and CDR2 is FQGNSA. The CDR3 extends over 16 amino acids. The CDR3, as DNA: TGTGCCAGCAGCCCCTGGACACGGAGGGTTAACACTGAAGCTTTCTTT. Residues: CASSPWTRRVNTEAFF.

This clone appeared a single time. The rearrangement uses TRBV19 and TRBJ2-1, with 10 positions matching TRBD2. The CDR3 is 18 residues long. V was pared by 5 bases and J by 1 base, with 11 bases of the junction left unmatched. The germline V gene has CDR1 LNHDA and CDR2 SQIVND (reference sequence). CDR3 nucleotides: TGTGCCAGTAGTCGGGCCGTAGCGGGAGGATTGTCCTACAATGAGCAGTTCTTC. Amino acids: CASSRAVAGGLSYNEQFF.

The genes are TRBV6-1 and TRBJ1-6, with D uncertain. The CDR3 consists of 13 residues. V lost 2 bases and J lost 10, with 9 bases in between. The V gene's germline CDR1 is MNHNS and CDR2 SASEGT. CDR3 sequence reads: CASSEKPWSPLHF. The CDR3 region has the DNA TGTGCCAGCAGTGAAAAGCCGTGGTCACCCCTCCACTTT.

The V call is TRBV7-6, the J call TRBJ2-2, with 7 bases identical to TRBD2. Losses at the gene ends were 2 bases for V and 6 bases for J; bases not matched to a gene: 9. Germline-derived CDR1 and CDR2 are SGHVS and FNYEAQ. This CDR3 has 16 residues. The CDR3 loop reads CASSLPVGRAAGELFF. As DNA, the CDR3 is TGTGCCAGCAGCTTACCCGTGGGGAGGGCTGCCGGGGAGCTGTTTTTT.

As for this clone: Other nucleotide sequences in the sample specify the same CDR3. The chain links TRBV18 to TRBJ2-5; D may match TRBD1 or TRBD2 (5 bases each). CDR3 length: 12 amino acids. Germline CDR1 KGHSH, CDR2 LQKENI. Trimming shortened V by 2 bases and J by 4 bases, and 5 bases separated the two germline ends. The CDR3 coding sequence is TGTGCCAGCTCACCAGGGGGAGAGACCCAGTACTTC. Encoded protein: CASSPGGETQYF.

The V and J genes are TRBV7-9 and TRBJ1-2, with 8 bases that match TRBD1. The CDR3 covers 14 residues. The V gene end was trimmed by 5 bases and the J gene end by 8 bases; junction bases not matched to a gene: 10. CDR1 is SEHNR, CDR2 FQNEAQ, per germline (reference sequence). The CDR3 region has the DNA TGTGCCAGCAGCCCTACCGGGACAGGCTGGGGCTACACCTTC. Translation gives CASSPTGTGWGYTF.

The J gene is TRBJ1-2, the V gene TRBV25-1; possibly TRBD1 for D (6 bases). This CDR3 has 13 amino acids. V was pared by 9 bases and J by 0 bases, with 11 bases between. CDR1 and CDR2 (germline): MGHDK, SYGVNS. The chain's CDR3 is CASIGQTNYGYTF. The CDR3 coding sequence is TGTGCCAGTATAGGACAGACTAACTATGGCTACACCTTC.

The V gene is TRBV5-4, the J gene TRBJ2-1, with TRBD1 identical over 10 bases. The ends lost 4 bases at V and 7 bases at J; junction bases unmatched: 5. The CDR3 has 14 residues. Per germline, CDR1 SGHNT and CDR2 YYREEE (reference sequence). For the CDR3, the DNA is TGTGCCAGCAGCACGGGGACAGGGGTGAATGAGCAGTTCTTC. It is translated as CASSTGTGVNEQFF.

The CDR3 nucleotides are TGTGCCAGCAGCAAAGGAGGGCTAGCGGGGGAGACCCAGTACTTC. Amino acid sequence: CASSKGGLAGETQYF. The chain carries TRBV21-1 and TRBJ2-5; whether TRBD2, the table's D call, matches the DNA was not checked. TRBV21-1 is an annotated pseudogene. The CDR3 loop spans 15 amino acids.

As DNA, the CDR3 is TGCGCCAGCAGCTTGGGCATGGTTCAAGAGACCCAGTACTTC. This sequence encodes CASSLGMVQETQYF. This chain links TRBV5-1 with TRBJ2-5; D is ambiguous. Trimming cost V 0 bases and J 2 bases, with 8 bases left between them. Germline CDR1 SGHRS, CDR2 YFSETQ. The CDR3 contains 14 residues.

The chain carries TRBV5-8 and TRBJ1-5; 7 positions agree with TRBD1. Germline loops: CDR1 SGHTS, CDR2 YDEGEE. With 5 bases clipped from V and 3 bases from J, the junction kept 11 bases outside the gene matches. This CDR3 has 16 amino acids. CDR3 sequence: CASSLTGRGDNQPQHF. For the CDR3, the DNA is TGTGCCAGCAGTTTGACAGGGAGGGGCGACAATCAGCCCCAGCATTTT.

This clone was seen at least ten times. The chain employs TRBV6-5 and TRBJ1-6, with 8 bases lining up with TRBD1. Germline loops: CDR1 MNHEY, CDR2 SVGAGI. This CDR3 spans 13 amino acids. Trimming cost V 6 bases and J 10 bases; bases outside gene matches: 5. This chain's CDR3 is CASRDRGGSPLHF. In DNA form, the CDR3 reads TGTGCCAGCAGAGACAGGGGAGGGTCACCCCTCCACTTT.

The gene calls are TRBV5-1 and TRBJ2-5; D possibly corresponds to TRBD1 (8 bases). V shed 3 bases and J shed 5 bases, with 14 bases lying between them. In germline, CDR1 is SGHRS, CDR2 YFSETQ. This CDR3 region has 14 residues. CDR3 protein: CASSSQGGRETQYF. In DNA form, the CDR3 reads TGCGCCAGCAGCTCACAGGGGGGGCGTGAGACCCAGTACTTC.

The rearrangement uses TRBV6-5 and TRBJ2-7; either TRBD1 or TRBD2 may supply D (5 bases each). Germline V CDR1 and CDR2: MNHEY, SVGAGI. The V and J ends lost 2 bases and 4 bases respectively, with 18 bases between them. This CDR3 has 16 amino acids. The CDR3, as DNA: TGTGCCAGCAGTTACGCGTCAGGGAACGGGGAATACGAGCAGTACTTC. Translated, it gives CASSYASGNGEYEQYF.

The V call is TRBV18, the J call TRBJ1-1; possibly TRBD1 for D (5 bases). V was shortened by 8 bases and J by 3 bases, with 13 bases between the two germline ends. Germline lookup yields CDR1 KGHSH and CDR2 LQKENI. The CDR3 sequence is 13 residues long. DNA for the CDR3: TGTGCCAGCGGGGACCGGACGCACACTGAAGCTTTCTTT. Protein: CASGDRTHTEAFF.

This chain links TRBV5-4 with TRBJ1-2, with TRBD1 as a possible D gene (5 bases). This CDR3 contains 13 residues. Germline lookup yields CDR1 SGHNT and CDR2 YYREEE (reference sequence). With 6 bases removed from V and 7 bases from J, the gap between germline ends came to 16 bases. CDR3 in amino acids: CASTIGGASGYTF. Written as DNA, the CDR3 is TGTGCCAGCACCATAGGAGGGGCGAGTGGCTACACCTTC.

The V and J genes are TRBV9 and TRBJ2-7; 9 bases agree with TRBD1. V dropped 1 base and J dropped 3; count of bases not matched to a gene: 5. This CDR3 is built from 15 residues. Germline V gene lookup returns CDR1 SGDLS and CDR2 YYNGEE. CDR3 sequence: CASSVTGQGFYEQYF. The CDR3, as DNA: TGTGCCAGCAGCGTAACTGGACAGGGGTTCTACGAGCAGTACTTC.

Worth noting for this clone: Other DNA sequences within the sample encode an identical CDR3. The gene calls are TRBV6-1 and TRBJ1-1; D unresolved. The CDR3 length is 13 residues. V dropped 6 bases and J dropped 0 bases, with 8 bases sitting between them. Germline-derived CDR1 and CDR2 are MNHNS and SASEGT. The CDR3 spells CASREGLNTEAFF. The CDR3 DNA sequence: TGTGCCAGCAGGGAGGGATTGAACACTGAAGCTTTCTTT.

The chain is built from TRBV7-9 and TRBJ2-1, with D uncertain. Looked up from germline, CDR1 is SEHNR and CDR2 is FQNEAQ (reference sequence). The CDR3 spans 13 residues. V lost 5 bases and J 0 bases, leaving 5 bases between the germline ends. The CDR3 region is CASSPGSYNEQFF. Written as DNA, the CDR3 is TGTGCCAGCAGCCCCGGCTCCTACAATGAGCAGTTCTTC.

This clone occurred once. The chain is built from TRBV11-1 and TRBJ2-3; a possible D gene is TRBD2 (6 bases). Trimming cost V 5 bases and J 1 base, with 19 bases left between them. Germline CDR1 and CDR2: SGHAT and FQDESV (reference sequence). This CDR3 is built from 17 residues. The CDR3 DNA is TGTGCCAGCAGCCCCACCGTGCGGGGATCGGGCACAGATACGCAGTATTTT. Its translation: CASSPTVRGSGTDTQYF.

The genes are TRBV5-1 and TRBJ2-1; D is undetermined. Germline CDR1 SGHRS, CDR2 YFSETQ. Trimming pared 0 bases from V and 1 base from J, leaving 11 bases between. The CDR3 is 16 residues long. The CDR3 DNA reads TGCGCCAGCAGCTTGGGTTCGTCCAATTCCTACAATGAGCAGTTCTTC. It codes for CASSLGSSNSYNEQFF.